The rows below give T cell receptor beta chains drawn from one sample of a study of cytomegalovirus exposure and HLA in healthy donors. Here immunoSEQ multiplex PCR was the method, and the copy in TCRdb shows in-frame clones only, minus some. The sample has 85,000 to 90,000 clones, more than 65% seen once; the top ten hold 2.5% to 3.5%. Sequenced sample: PBMCs. These receptors were taken from a man under 40 in good health and CMV-seronegative. CDR3s include the opening cysteine and the closing phenylalanine or tryptophan. The D gene is left open where the match is weak. The listing skips clone size in some rows; elsewhere it reads once, few, many or a size class.

V: TRBV10-3
size: -
D: TRBD1
J: TRBJ1-2
length: 15
CDR3: CAANPGQANNYGYTF
DNA: TGTGCCGCCAACCCGGGACAGGCGAATAACTATGGCTACACCTTC

V: TRBV18
size: -
D: -
J: TRBJ2-7
length: 14
CDR3: CASSPNGILHEQYF
DNA: TGTGCCAGCTCACCTAACGGGATCCTCCATGAGCAGTACTTC

V: TRBV14
size: -
D: -
J: TRBJ2-7
length: 12
CDR3: CASSQDRYEQYF
DNA: TGTGCCAGCAGCCAAGATCGCTACGAGCAGTACTTC

V: TRBV5-1
size: -
D: -
J: TRBJ2-2
length: 14
CDR3: CASSFGTLGGELFF
DNA: TGCGCCAGCAGCTTCGGGACTTTGGGCGGGGAGCTGTTTTTT

V: TRBV5-4
size: once
D: TRBD1
J: TRBJ2-2
length: 17
CDR3: CASSLGGTGTNTGELFF
DNA: TGTGCCAGCAGCTTGGGGGGGACAGGAACGAACACCGGGGAGCTGTTTTTT

V: TRBV6-1
size: -
D: TRBD1
J: TRBJ1-5
length: 14
CDR3: CASSGTGAQQPQHF
DNA: TGTGCCAGCAGTGGGACAGGGGCACAACAGCCCCAGCATTTT

V: TRBV2
size: -
D: -
J: TRBJ1-2
length: 15
CDR3: CASSFSEGVGYGYTF
DNA: TGTGCCAGCAGTTTCTCCGAGGGTGTGGGCTATGGCTACACCTTC

V: TRBV4-3
size: -
D: -
J: TRBJ2-7
length: 15
CDR3: CASSQLGGEPYEQYF
DNA: TGCGCCAGCAGCCAACTCGGGGGAGAACCCTACGAGCAGTACTTC

V: TRBV19
size: -
D: -
J: TRBJ1-2
length: 15
CDR3: CASRDSHLANYGYTF
DNA: TGTGCCAGTAGAGATTCCCACTTAGCTAACTATGGCTACACCTTC

V: TRBV7-8
size: -
D: TRBD1
J: TRBJ1-3
length: 14
CDR3: CASSPQGAGNTIYF
DNA: TGTGCCAGCAGCCCGCAGGGGGCTGGAAACACCATATATTTT

V: TRBV7-9
size: -
D: -
J: TRBJ2-7
length: 12
CDR3: CSTRGGGYEQYF
DNA: TGTTCCACCAGAGGGGGGGGGTACGAGCAGTACTTC

V: TRBV9
size: few
D: TRBD1
J: TRBJ1-5
length: 15
CDR3: CASSVGTGNRQPQHF
DNA: TGTGCCAGCAGCGTAGGGACAGGGAATCGACAGCCCCAGCATTTT

V: TRBV5-1
size: -
D: -
J: TRBJ1-1
length: 15
CDR3: CASRPGFLMGTEAFF
DNA: TGCGCCAGCAGGCCAGGGTTTTTAATGGGAACTGAAGCTTTCTTT

V: TRBV5-1
size: -
D: TRBD1
J: TRBJ1-3
length: 14
CDR3: CASSLTGGQNTIYF
DNA: TGCGCCAGCAGCTTGACAGGGGGCCAAAACACCATATATTTT

V: TRBV7-2
size: few
D: TRBD2
J: TRBJ2-2
length: 15
CDR3: CASSPGGANTGELFF
DNA: TGTGCCAGCAGCCCCGGGGGGGCGAACACCGGGGAGCTGTTTTTT

V: TRBV27
size: -
D: TRBD1
J: TRBJ1-5
length: 14
CDR3: CASSLQGDNQPQHF
DNA: TGTGCCAGCAGTTTACAGGGGGATAATCAGCCCCAGCATTTT

V: TRBV7-9
size: -
D: -
J: TRBJ2-7
length: 13
CDR3: CASSPDGNYEQYF
DNA: TGTGCCAGCAGCCCCGACGGGAACTACGAGCAGTACTTC

V: TRBV5-1
size: -
D: -
J: TRBJ1-2
length: 11
CDR3: CASSADSGYTF
DNA: TGCGCCAGCAGCGCCGACAGTGGCTACACCTTC

V: TRBV19
size: -
D: -
J: TRBJ2-7
length: 14
CDR3: CASSMGQGGYEQYF
DNA: TGTGCCAGTAGTATGGGTCAGGGGGGCTACGAGCAGTACTTC

V: TRBV6-1
size: -
D: -
J: TRBJ1-1
length: 15
CDR3: CASSEGGRGKDEAFF
DNA: TGTGCCAGCAGTGAAGGTGGCAGGGGAAAGGATGAAGCTTTCTTT

V: TRBV28
size: -
D: TRBD2
J: TRBJ2-1
length: 15
CDR3: CASSPQAGGRNEQFF
DNA: TGTGCCAGCAGTCCCCAAGCGGGGGGCCGGAATGAGCAGTTCTTC

V: TRBV5-1
size: -
D: -
J: TRBJ2-7
length: 15
CDR3: CASRTTLSGSYEQYF
DNA: TGCGCCAGTCGGACCACTCTCTCGGGATCCTACGAGCAGTACTTC

V: TRBV4-1
size: -
D: -
J: TRBJ1-1
length: 15
CDR3: CASSQDPVPNTEAFF
DNA: TGCGCCAGCAGCCAAGACCCGGTCCCGAACACTGAAGCTTTCTTT